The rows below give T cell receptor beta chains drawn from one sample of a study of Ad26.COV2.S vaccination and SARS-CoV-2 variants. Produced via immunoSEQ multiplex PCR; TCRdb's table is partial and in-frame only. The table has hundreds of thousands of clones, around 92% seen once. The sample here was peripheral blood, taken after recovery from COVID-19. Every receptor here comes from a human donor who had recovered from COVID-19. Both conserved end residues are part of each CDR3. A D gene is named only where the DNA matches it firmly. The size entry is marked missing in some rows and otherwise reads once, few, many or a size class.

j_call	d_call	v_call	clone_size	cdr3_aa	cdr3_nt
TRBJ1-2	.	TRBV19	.	CASSTTGKRAYMSGYTF	TGTGCCAGTAGTACAACAGGGAAAAGGGCGTATATGAGTGGCTACACCTTC
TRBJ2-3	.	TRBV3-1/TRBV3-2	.	CASSHGGLGTDTQYF	TGTGCCAGCAGCCACGGGGGGCTTGGCACAGATACGCAGTATTTT
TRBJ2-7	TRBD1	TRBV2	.	CASRTVGTESYEQYF	TGTGCCAGCAGGACTGTGGGGACAGAGTCCTACGAGCAGTACTTC
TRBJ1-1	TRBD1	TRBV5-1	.	CASSPDRDTEAFF	TGCGCCAGCAGCCCGGACAGGGACACTGAAGCTTTCTTT
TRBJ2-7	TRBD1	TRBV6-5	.	CASSSPGQGAYEQYF	TGTGCCAGCAGTTCACCGGGACAGGGGGCCTACGAGCAGTACTTC
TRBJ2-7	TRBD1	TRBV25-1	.	CASTGTDSYEQYF	TGTGCCAGTACGGGGACAGACTCCTACGAGCAGTACTTC
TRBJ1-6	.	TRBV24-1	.	CATGSSYNSPLHF	TGTGCCACCGGTAGCTCCTATAATTCACCCCTCCACTTT
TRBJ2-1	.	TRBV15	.	CATSTDSWNNNEQFF	TGTGCCACCAGCACAGACTCGTGGAACAACAATGAGCAGTTCTTC
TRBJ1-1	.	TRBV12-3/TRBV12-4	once	CASSLVGAREAFF	TGTGCCAGCAGTTTAGTTGGGGCTCGGGAAGCTTTCTTT
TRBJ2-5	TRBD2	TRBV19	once	CASSSTSTAETQYF	TGTGCCAGTAGTTCGACTAGCACGGCAGAGACCCAGTACTTC
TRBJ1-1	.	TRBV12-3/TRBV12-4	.	CASSWGSSSLF	TGTGCCAGCAGTTGGGGCTCCTCCTCCCTTTTT
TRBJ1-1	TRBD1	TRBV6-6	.	CASREQGVKARAFF	TGTGCCAGCAGAGAACAGGGGGTCAAGGCGAGGGCTTTCTTT
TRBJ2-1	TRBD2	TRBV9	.	CASSASGGHPIYNEQFF	TGTGCCAGCAGCGCTAGCGGGGGCCATCCCATTTACAATGAGCAGTTCTTC
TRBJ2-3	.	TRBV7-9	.	CASSDPVGPSTDTQYF	TGTGCCAGCAGCGACCCAGTGGGGCCTAGCACAGATACGCAGTATTTT
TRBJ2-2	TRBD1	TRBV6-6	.	CATRSTGGTGELFF	TGTGCCACCCGATCGACAGGGGGGACCGGGGAGCTGTTTTTT
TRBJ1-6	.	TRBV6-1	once	CASSEWGADNSPLHF	TGTGCCAGCAGTGAATGGGGGGCTGATAATTCACCCCTCCACTTT
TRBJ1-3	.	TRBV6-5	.	CASQGSGNTIYF	TGTGCCAGCCAGGGCTCTGGAAACACCATATATTTT
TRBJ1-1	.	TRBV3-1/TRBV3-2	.	CASSQEPGLGTEAFF	TGTGCCAGCAGCCAAGAGCCGGGCCTGGGCACTGAAGCTTTCTTT
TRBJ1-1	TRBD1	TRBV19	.	CASTPWGQKAEAFF	TGTGCCAGTACCCCCTGGGGACAGAAGGCTGAAGCTTTCTTT
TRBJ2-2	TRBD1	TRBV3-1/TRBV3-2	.	CASSQPGQVGELFF	TGTGCCAGCAGCCAACCGGGACAGGTGGGGGAGCTGTTTTTT
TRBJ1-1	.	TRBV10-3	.	CAISDNGNTEAFF	TGTGCCATCAGTGACAACGGCAACACTGAAGCTTTCTTT
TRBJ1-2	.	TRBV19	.	CASSTAGLTYGYTF	TGTGCCAGTAGTACCGCTGGCCTGACCTATGGCTACACCTTC
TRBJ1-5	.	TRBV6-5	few	CASSPGNQPQHF	TGTGCCAGCAGTCCCGGTAATCAGCCCCAGCATTTT
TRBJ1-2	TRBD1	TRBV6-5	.	CASSYSRTGWDYGYTF	TGTGCCAGCAGTTACTCTAGGACAGGGTGGGACTATGGCTACACCTTC
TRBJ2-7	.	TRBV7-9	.	CASSSRASPLYEQYF	TGTGCCAGCAGCTCCAGAGCATCCCCCCTCTACGAGCAGTACTTC
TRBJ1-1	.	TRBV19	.	CASSIGGQANEAFF	TGTGCCAGTAGTATCGGCGGGCAGGCTAATGAAGCTTTCTTT
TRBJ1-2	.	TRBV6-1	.	CASSELGSNGYTF	TGTGCCAGCAGTGAGTTGGGGTCAAATGGCTACACCTTC
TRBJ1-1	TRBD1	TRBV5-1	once	CASSGGAGTGAKDTEAFF	TGCGCCAGCAGCGGGGGAGCCGGGACAGGGGCGAAAGACACTGAAGCTTTCTTT
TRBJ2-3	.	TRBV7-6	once	CASSLGGGRSTDTQYF	TGTGCCAGCAGCTTAGGGGGGGGGCGTAGCACAGATACGCAGTATTTT
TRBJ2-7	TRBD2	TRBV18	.	CASSSGSGANSYEQYF	TGTGCCAGCTCATCTGGAAGCGGGGCAAACTCCTACGAGCAGTACTTC
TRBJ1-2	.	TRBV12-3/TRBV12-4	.	CASSGLHGYTF	TGTGCCAGCAGCGGACTGCATGGCTACACCTTC
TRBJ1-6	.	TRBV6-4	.	CASSDTGSESPLHF	TGTGCCAGCAGTGATACAGGGTCCGAGTCACCCCTCCACTTT
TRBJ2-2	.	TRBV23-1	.	CASSPGQWDTGELFF	TGCGCCAGCAGCCCAGGACAGTGGGACACCGGGGAGCTGTTTTTT
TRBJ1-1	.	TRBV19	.	CASRPRAGALNTEAFF	TGTGCCAGTAGACCGAGGGCAGGGGCCTTGAACACTGAAGCTTTCTTT
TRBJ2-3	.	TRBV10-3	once	CAIRSGVLATDTQYF	TGTGCCATCAGATCAGGGGTGTTGGCCACAGATACGCAGTATTTT
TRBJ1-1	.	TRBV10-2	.	CASMQGIMNTEAFF	TGCGCCAGCATGCAGGGCATAATGAACACTGAAGCTTTCTTT
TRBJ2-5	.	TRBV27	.	CASSSVIGETQYF	TGTGCCAGCAGTTCAGTCATCGGGGAGACCCAGTACTTC
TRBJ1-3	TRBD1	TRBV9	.	CASSRGQDGGNTIYF	TGTGCCAGCAGCCGGGGACAGGATGGCGGAAACACCATATATTTT
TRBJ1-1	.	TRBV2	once	CASSEGARNTEAFF	TGTGCCAGCAGTGAAGGGGCTAGGAACACTGAAGCTTTCTTT
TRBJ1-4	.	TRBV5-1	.	CASSPGRGTNEKLFF	TGCGCCAGCAGCCCGGGCCGGGGGACTAATGAAAAACTGTTTTTT
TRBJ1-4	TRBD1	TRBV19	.	CASRVRGRGEKLFF	TGTGCCAGTAGAGTTAGGGGGCGCGGTGAAAAACTGTTTTTT
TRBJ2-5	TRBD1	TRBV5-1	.	CASSVKPGGEETQYF	TGCGCCAGCAGCGTCAAACCAGGGGGAGAGGAGACCCAGTACTTC
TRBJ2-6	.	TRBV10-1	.	CASSPGVPGANVLTF	TGCGCCAGCAGCCCTGGCGTCCCTGGGGCCAACGTCCTGACTTTC
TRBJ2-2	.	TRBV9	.	CASSVGLAAGELFF	TGTGCCAGCAGCGTAGGTCTAGCTGCCGGGGAGCTGTTTTTT
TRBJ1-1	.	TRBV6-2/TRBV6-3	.	CASSYGSEAFF	TGTGCCAGCAGTTATGGTAGTGAAGCTTTCTTT
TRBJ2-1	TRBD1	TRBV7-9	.	CASSFQGAYNEQFF	TGTGCCAGCAGCTTCCAGGGGGCCTACAATGAGCAGTTCTTC